What follows is one T cell receptor beta chain and its context. The data were taken from a study of blood T cells in healthy people across ages. Sample-barcoded 5' priming and a J-beta primer mix drove a second PCR of about 6 to 12 cycles. TCRdb fed the 5' RACE reads into MiXCR, producing one record per CDR3 protein. The sample records about 540,000 distinct CDR3 sequences, about 25% being singletons. The germline gives CDR1 KGHSH, CDR2 LQKENI. CDR3 length equals 16 residues. V lost 3 bases to trimming and J lost 1 base, with 15 bases between them. The same sample was also studied in work on T cells of mothers and their children.

Material for sequencing was blood. The chain employs TRBV18 and TRBJ1-2; D call uncertain. The TCR comes from a boy aged 10-17 years in good health. CDR3 sequence: CASSPTPSALNYGYTF. The CDR3 bases are TGTGCCAGCTCACCCACGCCCAGCGCGCTTAACTATGGCTACACCTTC.